These 10 T cell receptor beta chains were sequenced from one sample in a study of blood T cell repertoires in COVID-19. TCRdb's copy holds only in-frame clones and misses some; the assay was immunoSEQ multiplex PCR. Of roughly 220,000 clones listed, 84% are singletons. Sequencing was carried out using peripheral blood. These receptors originate from a man aged 30 to 39 with active or convalescent COVID-19.

J is TRBJ1-6 and V is TRBV2; the D is unclear. This CDR3 comprises 13 residues. CDR1 SNHLY and CDR2 FYNNEI come from the germline V gene. Trimming pared 3 bases from V and 9 bases from J, leaving 9 bases between. CDR3: CASSDRQTSPLHF. CDR3 in DNA: TGTGCCAGCAGTGACCGACAAACTTCACCCCTCCACTTT.

The chain links TRBV4-1 to TRBJ2-1; 13 bases agree with TRBD2. The V and J ends lost 5 bases and 5 bases, in that order; junction bases with no gene match: 9. This CDR3 contains 17 residues. CDR1 is MGHRA, CDR2 YSYEKL, per germline. The CDR3 sequence: CASSVRPGTSGNNEQFF. CDR3 bases: TGCGCCAGCAGCGTCCGACCCGGGACTAGCGGGAACAATGAGCAGTTCTTC.

The chain joins TRBV3-1 (or the pseudogene TRBV3-2) to TRBJ2-7, with 10 bases that match TRBD2. The CDR3 has 16 amino acids. Trimming removed 1 base from V and 3 bases from J; junction bases left unmatched: 6. Germline V gives CDR1 LGHDT, CDR2 YNNKEL (reference sequence). CDR3 protein: CASSQAASGGYYEQYF. The CDR3 DNA sequence: TGTGCCAGCAGCCAAGCGGCTAGCGGGGGCTACTACGAGCAGTACTTC.

The J gene is TRBJ2-3, the V gene TRBV19; maybe TRBD2 (6 bases). CDR1 is LNHDA and CDR2 is SQIVND in the germline V gene (reference sequence). The CDR3 covers 16 residues. Trimming stripped 6 bases from V and 0 bases from J, with 16 bases between. CDR3 sequence (DNA): TGTGCCAGTAGACCGTGGGGGGAAGCAAGCACAGATACGCAGTATTTT. Translated: CASRPWGEASTDTQYF.

The V gene is TRBV7-6, the J gene TRBJ2-3; TRBD1 matches at 7 bases. CDR1 is SGHVS and CDR2 is FNYEAQ in the germline V gene. V was pared by 0 bases and J by 2 bases, with 11 bases of the junction left unmatched. The CDR3 covers 18 residues. This CDR3 is CASSLASPGQLYTDTQYF. The CDR3 DNA follows: TGTGCCAGCAGCTTAGCCTCCCCGGGACAGCTGTACACAGATACGCAGTATTTT.

The gene calls are TRBV28 and TRBJ2-5; TRBD2 agrees at 11 bases. V lost 6 bases and J lost 9; bases outside the gene matches: 15. The germline CDR1 and CDR2 sequences are MDHEN and SYDVKM. CDR3 size: 16 residues. CDR3 protein: CASSPLLAGALRAQYF. CDR3 nucleotides: TGTGCCAGCAGCCCCCTACTAGCGGGGGCCCTTAGAGCCCAGTACTTC.

The chain uses TRBV29-1 and TRBJ2-3; TRBD2 aligns across 11 bases. V lost 3 bases, J lost 5 bases, and 4 bases stayed unmatched. The CDR3 sequence is 14 residues long. Germline lookup yields CDR1 SQVTM and CDR2 ANQGSEA. The CDR3 DNA reads as TGCAGCGTTGAGCCTAGCGGGGGGCTAGATACGCAGTATTTT. Amino acid sequence: CSVEPSGGLDTQYF.

The J gene is TRBJ2-7, the V gene TRBV19, with 9 positions matching TRBD2. CDR3 length: 15 amino acids. The germline CDR1 and CDR2 sequences are LNHDA and SQIVND (reference sequence). After removal of 1 base from V and 6 bases from J, the junction contained 7 bases not matched to a gene. Written as DNA, the CDR3 is TGTGCCAGTAGTATAGTCGGCGGGAGGGTATCCGAGCAGTACTTC. Its protein is CASSIVGGRVSEQYF.

The genes are TRBV15 and TRBJ1-1; TRBD1 aligns across 7 bases. The CDR3 is made up of 15 amino acids. With 10 bases clipped from V and 5 bases from J, the junction kept 16 bases outside the gene matches. Germline CDR1 LNHNV, CDR2 YYDKDF (reference sequence). CDR3 region: CASQPGGQAGTEAFF. In DNA form, the CDR3 reads TGTGCCAGCCAACCGGGTGGACAGGCGGGGACTGAAGCTTTCTTT.

The chain combines TRBV29-1 with TRBJ1-5; D remains ambiguous. The CDR3 sequence is 13 residues long. Trimming cost V 1 base and J 9 bases, with 13 bases left between them. Germline CDR1 SQVTM, CDR2 ANQGSEA. CDR3 sequence reads: CSVEVAPGAPQHF. CDR3 bases: TGCAGCGTTGAAGTGGCACCGGGAGCGCCCCAGCATTTT.